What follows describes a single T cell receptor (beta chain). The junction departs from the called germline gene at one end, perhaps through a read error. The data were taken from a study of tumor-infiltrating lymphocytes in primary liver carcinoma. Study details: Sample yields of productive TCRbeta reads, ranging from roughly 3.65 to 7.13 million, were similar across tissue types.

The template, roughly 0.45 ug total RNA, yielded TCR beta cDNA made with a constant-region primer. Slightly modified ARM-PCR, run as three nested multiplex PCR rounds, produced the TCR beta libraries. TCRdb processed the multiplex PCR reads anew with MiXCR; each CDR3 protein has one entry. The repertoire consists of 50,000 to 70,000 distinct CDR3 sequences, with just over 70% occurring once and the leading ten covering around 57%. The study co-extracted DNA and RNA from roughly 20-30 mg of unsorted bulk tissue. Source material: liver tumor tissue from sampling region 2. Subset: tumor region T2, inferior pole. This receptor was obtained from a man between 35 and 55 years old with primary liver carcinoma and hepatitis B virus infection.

The CDR3 nucleotides are TGTGCCATCAGCAAGACTCCAGGCGGGGGGAAAGAGACCCAGTACTTC. Translation gives CAISKTPGGGKETQYF. This chain connects TRBV11-2 to TRBJ2-5; 8 nucleotides line up with TRBD2. CDR1 and CDR2 (germline): SGHAT, FQNNGV. The CDR3 extends over 16 amino acids.